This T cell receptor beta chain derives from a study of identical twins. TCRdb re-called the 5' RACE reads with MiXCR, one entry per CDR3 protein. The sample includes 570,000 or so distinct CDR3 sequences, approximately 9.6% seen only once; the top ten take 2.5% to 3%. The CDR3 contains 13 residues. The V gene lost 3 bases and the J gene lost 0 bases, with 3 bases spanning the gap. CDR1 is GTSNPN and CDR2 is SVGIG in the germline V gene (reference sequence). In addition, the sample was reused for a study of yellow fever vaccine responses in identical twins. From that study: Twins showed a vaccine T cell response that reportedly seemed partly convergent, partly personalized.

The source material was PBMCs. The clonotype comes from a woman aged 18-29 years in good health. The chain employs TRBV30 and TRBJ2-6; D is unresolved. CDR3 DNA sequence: TGTGCCTGGAGGTCCTCTGGGGCCAACGTCCTGACTTTC. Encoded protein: CAWRSSGANVLTF.